A selection of T cell receptor beta chains follows, all from one sample in a study of Ad26.COV2.S vaccination and SARS-CoV-2 variants. Data came from immunoSEQ multiplex PCR; TCRdb stores just in-frame clones and leaves some out. The sample shows 360,000 or so clones, roughly 87% of them seen only once. The source material was peripheral blood, sampled in a trial of Ad26.COV2.S vaccine versus placebo. The receptors derive from a person aged 18-65 years who received the Ad26.COV2.S COVID-19 vaccine or a placebo. The CDR3 runs from the conserved cysteine through the conserved F or W.

V gene	J gene	CDR3 protein
TRBV15	TRBJ2-7	CATSEGRSWEQYF
TRBV5-1	TRBJ2-3	CASSLGGTDTQYF
TRBV7-3	TRBJ2-7	CASSMTGAREQYF
TRBV12-3/TRBV12-4	TRBJ1-2	CASSLGRAGYTF
TRBV4-3	TRBJ2-7	CASSQDTRSYEQYF
TRBV11-2	TRBJ1-1	CASSWPGRSEAFF
TRBV18	TRBJ1-4	CASSSGIGYEKLFF
TRBV6-5	TRBJ2-7	CASKTRTVTYEQYF
TRBV7-9	TRBJ1-4	CASSGSRVRTNEKLFF
TRBV2	TRBJ1-2	CASSLQGAGWYGYTF
TRBV6-1	TRBJ1-1	CASSESWVVNTEAFF
TRBV5-1	TRBJ2-3	CASSLGWTSGWEKTDTQYF
TRBV7-9	TRBJ1-1	CASSPTMNTEAFF
TRBV6-2/TRBV6-3	TRBJ2-2	CASSPWTGGFDGELFF
TRBV7-2	TRBJ2-3	CASSRWAGGMTDTQYF
TRBV7-2	TRBJ2-1	CASSLAGQATYNEQFF
TRBV11-3	TRBJ2-7	CASSIRTGDSYEQYF
TRBV11-2	TRBJ2-1	CASSLGGSYNEQFF
TRBV9	TRBJ2-4	CASSGPGNDKNIQYF
TRBV27	TRBJ2-7	CASSLIRAQGAYEQYF
TRBV5-4	TRBJ1-2	CASSDTLNRRPTLYGYTF
TRBV3-1/TRBV3-2	TRBJ2-7	CASSQEGWGGLVTYEQYF
TRBV4-3	TRBJ2-5	CASSQGLPGQRGTQYF
TRBV9	TRBJ1-2	CASSPQGIQNGYTF
TRBV9	TRBJ2-1	CASSVKQGGQRGSSSYNEQFF
TRBV4-1	TRBJ1-6	CASSQEQGLNSPLHF
TRBV4-3	TRBJ2-2	CASSQEGTQNTGELFF
TRBV11-2	TRBJ1-6	CASSLRSDSPLHF
TRBV4-3	TRBJ2-7	CASSQGKGGYEQYF
TRBV13	TRBJ2-5	CASSLGASGERETQYF
TRBV2	TRBJ2-1	CASSERAVSEQFF
TRBV15	TRBJ2-2	CATSRAIQAGELFF
TRBV7-9	TRBJ1-6	CASSWGVDSPLHF
TRBV19	TRBJ1-2	CASSSRILGTGGGYTF
TRBV29-1	TRBJ2-7	CSGLRGGTYEQYF
TRBV11-2	TRBJ2-5	CASSFGQGVYQETQYF
TRBV6-5	TRBJ2-3	CASSYVRRDTQYF
TRBV9	TRBJ1-5	CASSSGTGNQPQHF
TRBV7-3	TRBJ2-7	CASSSGSFYEQYF
TRBV7-2	TRBJ1-6	CASSFGTGGNSPLHF
TRBV29-1	TRBJ1-1	CSVEGRSGTEAFF
TRBV18	TRBJ1-1	CASSWDRVGEAFF
TRBV7-3	TRBJ2-7	CASSFKQGSSYEQYF
TRBV4-3	TRBJ2-3	CASSQGWVRADTQYF
TRBV7-8	TRBJ1-1	CASSLGTRTTEAFF
TRBV6-4	TRBJ2-2	CASSDSLWQNTGELFF
TRBV5-1	TRBJ1-2	CASSLNVGQGNGYTF
TRBV18	TRBJ2-7	CASSPMTSGDYEQYF
TRBV2	TRBJ2-1	CASLYGGGINEQFF